The 12 T cell receptor beta chains below come from one sample, sequenced in a study of T cells in Graves' hyperthyroidism and ophthalmopathy (dated by TCRdb to about 2019). Library construction relied on multiplex PCR. Sequencing used an Illumina HiSeq 2000. Amplification of TCR beta CDR3 regions was carried out from RNA transcripts. A first-round RT-PCR of the TCR CDR3 used the HTBI primer set with the Qiagen OneStep RT-PCR kit. Clones were called with MiXCR by TCRdb after fastp trimmed the public reads at Q25, and only in-frame beta chains were retained. Rows with one shared CDR3 protein collapse into an entry with the most common genes and DNA. The sample includes over 500,000 distinct CDR3 sequences, with 40% to 50% observed a single time. Clones ranked in the top ten supply about two fifths of the sample. The sequenced material came from peripheral blood or thyroid tissue (not recorded which). The receptors come from an adult woman with Graves' disease, either hyperthyroidism or ophthalmopathy (not recorded which).

The chain recombines TRBV5-4 with TRBJ1-2; D might be TRBD1 (5 bases). With 9 bases removed from V and 4 bases from J, the gap between germline ends came to 16 bases. Germline V gene data show CDR1 as SGHNT and CDR2 as YYREEE (reference sequence). The CDR3 is 13 residues long. DNA for the CDR3: TGTGCCACCCACGTGGGGACCTCCTATGGCTACACCTTC. Residues: CATHVGTSYGYTF.

With regard to this clonotype: It may be a read error: a sequence one base away is much more abundant. This chain uses TRBV29-1 with TRBJ2-7; the D is unclear. Germline V gene lookup returns CDR1 SQVTM and CDR2 ANQGSEA. The length of the CDR3 is 11 residues. CDR3 sequence: CNVKASYEQYF. The CDR3, as DNA: TGCAACGTTAAGGCCAGTTACGAGCAGTACTTC.

This clonotype has a count of ten or more. The gene calls are TRBV6-2 or TRBV6-3 and TRBJ1-2; no firm D call. Germline V CDR1 and CDR2: MNHEY, SVGEGT. V lost 2 bases and J lost 8, with 15 bases in between. The CDR3 loop spans 14 amino acids. CDR3 sequence reads: CASSYHTVLFGYTF. In DNA, the CDR3 is TGTGCCAGCAGTTACCACACAGTATTGTTCGGCTACACCTTC.

This clonotype came up many times. The V call is TRBV19, the J call TRBJ2-5, with 7 bases lining up with TRBD2. Unmatched junction bases numbered 5, after V lost 1 base and J lost 0 bases. CDR1 is LNHDA and CDR2 is SQIVND in the germline V gene (reference sequence). CDR3 length: 16 residues. The CDR3 reads CASSIGGAGDQETQYF. The CDR3, as DNA: TGTGCCAGTAGTATAGGGGGTGCGGGAGACCAAGAGACCCAGTACTTC.

This chain links TRBV14 with TRBJ1-1; 9 bases match TRBD1. The junction had 11 bases not matched to a gene; V was cut back by 6 bases and J by 6 bases. The CDR3 contains 15 residues. CDR1 is SGHDN, CDR2 FVKESK, per germline. In nucleotides, the CDR3 is TGTGCCAGCAGTAAGAGGGGACAGGGATTCTCTGAAGCTTTCTTT. It is translated as CASSKRGQGFSEAFF.

The chain carries TRBV20-1 and TRBJ1-6; D possibly corresponds to TRBD1 (5 bases). Between the trimmed V and J ends, which lost 0 bases and 10 bases, there was a span of 7 bases. The CDR3 is 12 amino acids. CDR1 and CDR2 (germline): DFQATT, SNEGSKA (reference sequence). This CDR3 reads CSARDQGSPLHF. CDR3 nucleotides: TGCAGTGCTAGAGATCAGGGCTCACCCCTCCACTTT.

The chain employs TRBV20-1 and TRBJ2-7; D assignment may be TRBD1 or TRBD2 (5 bases each). The germline V gene has CDR1 DFQATT and CDR2 SNEGSKA (reference sequence). Between the trimmed V and J ends, which lost 0 bases and 2 bases, there was a span of 17 bases. The CDR3 spans 16 residues. CDR3 nucleotide sequence: TGCAGTGCTAGAGAGCGACAGACTACTACCGCCTACGAGCAGTACTTC. Its translation is CSARERQTTTAYEQYF.

V usage is TRBV20-1 and J usage is TRBJ2-7, with 10 bases identical to TRBD1. The CDR3 extends over 15 amino acids. Trimming cost V 0 bases and J 1 base; bases outside gene matches: 3. Per the germline V gene, CDR1 is DFQATT and CDR2 is SNEGSKA (reference sequence). CDR3 DNA: TGCAGTGCTAGAGAGACAGGGGGCCCTTCCTACGAGCAGTACTTC. Translation: CSARETGGPSYEQYF.

The sample holds many counts of this clonotype. This chain connects TRBV2 to TRBJ2-5; D is ambiguous. V was pared by 2 bases and J by 1 base, with 11 bases between. Per germline, CDR1 SNHLY and CDR2 FYNNEI. This CDR3 region has 15 residues. CDR3 DNA sequence: TGTGCCAGCAGTGAATCTCCGGCTCCCCAAGAGACCCAGTACTTC. This codes for CASSESPAPQETQYF. Together with reference TRBV2 and TRBJ2-5, the CDR3 gives the full variable domain: EPEVTQTPSHQVTQMGQEVILRCVPISNHLYFYWYRQILGQKVEFLVSFYNNEISEKSEIFDDQFSVERPDGSNFTLKIRSTKLEDSAMYFCASSESPAPQETQYFGPGTRLLVL.

This clonotype was picked up a small number of times. A much larger clone is a single base away; this may be a read error. The CDR3 end shows no conserved phenylalanine or tryptophan, and so a read error is likely. This CDR3 is CASSQEEQGDRNTIYS. The CDR3 bases are TGTGCCAGCAGCCAAGAGGAACAGGGAGACCGAAACACCATATATTCT. The rearrangement uses TRBV14 and TRBJ1-3; tentatively, D is TRBD1 (6 bases). Trimming took 0 bases from V and 5 from J, leaving 14 bases between them. CDR1 and CDR2 from the germline V gene are SGHDN and FVKESK. This CDR3 contains 16 residues.

The V and J genes are TRBV20-1 and TRBJ2-2, with TRBD2 matching over 9 bases. The CDR3 consists of 15 residues. V was clipped by 0 bases and J by 5 bases; unmatched bases: 4. From germline, CDR1 is DFQATT and CDR2 SNEGSKA (reference sequence). Here the CDR3 reads CSAREPLAGTGELFF. The CDR3 DNA follows: TGCAGTGCTAGAGAGCCCCTAGCGGGAACCGGGGAGCTGTTTTTT.

This clonotype was counted only a few times. This chain uses TRBV10-3 with TRBJ1-3; D is ambiguous. CDR3 length equals 11 residues. CDR1 is ENHRY and CDR2 is SYGVKD in the germline V gene. Trimming took 11 bases from V and 0 from J, leaving 5 bases between them. CDR3: CAHLSGNTIYF. The CDR3 nucleotides are TGTGCCCATCTCTCTGGAAACACCATATATTTT.